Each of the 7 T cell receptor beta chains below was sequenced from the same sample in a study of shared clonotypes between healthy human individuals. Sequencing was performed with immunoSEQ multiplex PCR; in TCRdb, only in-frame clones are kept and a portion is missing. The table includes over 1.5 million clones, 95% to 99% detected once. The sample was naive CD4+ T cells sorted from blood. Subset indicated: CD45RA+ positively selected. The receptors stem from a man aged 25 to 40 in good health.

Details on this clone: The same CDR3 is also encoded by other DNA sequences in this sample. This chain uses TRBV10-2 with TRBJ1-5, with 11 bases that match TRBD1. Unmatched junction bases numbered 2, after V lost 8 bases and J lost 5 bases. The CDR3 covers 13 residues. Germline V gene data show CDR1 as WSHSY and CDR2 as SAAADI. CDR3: CASGGQGDQPQHF. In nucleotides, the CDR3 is TGCGCCAGCGGGGGACAGGGGGATCAGCCCCAGCATTTT.

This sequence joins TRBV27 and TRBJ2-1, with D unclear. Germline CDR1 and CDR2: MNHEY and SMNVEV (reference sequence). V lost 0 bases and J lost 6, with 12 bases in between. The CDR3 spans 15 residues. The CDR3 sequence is CASSLSWIMGNEQFF. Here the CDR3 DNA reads TGTGCCAGCAGTTTATCGTGGATAATGGGCAATGAGCAGTTCTTC.

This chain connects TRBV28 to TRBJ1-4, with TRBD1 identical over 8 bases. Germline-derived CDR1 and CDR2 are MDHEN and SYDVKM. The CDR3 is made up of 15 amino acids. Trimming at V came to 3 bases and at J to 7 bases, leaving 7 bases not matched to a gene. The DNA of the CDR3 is TGTGCCAGCAGTTTTTCAGGGGGCTTCGGTGAAAAACTGTTTTTT. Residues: CASSFSGGFGEKLFF.

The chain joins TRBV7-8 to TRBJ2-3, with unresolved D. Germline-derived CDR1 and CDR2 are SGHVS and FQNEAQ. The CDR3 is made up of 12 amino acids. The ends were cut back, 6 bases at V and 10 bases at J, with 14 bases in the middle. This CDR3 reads CASSPVSSPQYF. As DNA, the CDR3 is TGTGCCAGCAGTCCGGTCTCAAGTCCGCAGTATTTT.

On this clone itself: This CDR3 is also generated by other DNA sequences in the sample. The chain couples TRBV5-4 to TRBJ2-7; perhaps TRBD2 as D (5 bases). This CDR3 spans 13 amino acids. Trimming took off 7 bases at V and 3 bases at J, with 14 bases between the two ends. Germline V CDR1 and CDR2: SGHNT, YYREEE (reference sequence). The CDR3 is CASSLGANYEQYF. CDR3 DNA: TGTGCCAGCTCCCTGGGAGCCAACTACGAGCAGTACTTC.

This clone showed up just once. This CDR3 reads CASSRGRGSYEQYF. CDR3 in DNA: TGTGCCAGTTCCAGGGGGCGCGGATCCTACGAGCAGTACTTC. The V call is TRBV7-9, the J call TRBJ2-7; 8 bases align to TRBD1. The V gene's germline CDR1 is SEHNR and CDR2 FQNEAQ (reference sequence). V shed 9 bases, J shed 1 base, and the junction held 8 bases outside the gene matches. The CDR3 has 14 amino acids.

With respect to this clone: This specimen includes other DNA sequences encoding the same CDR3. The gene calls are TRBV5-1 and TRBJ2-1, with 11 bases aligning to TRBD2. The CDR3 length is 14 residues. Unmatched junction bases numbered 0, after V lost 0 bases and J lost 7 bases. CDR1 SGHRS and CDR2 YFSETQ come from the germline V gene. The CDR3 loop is CASSLGLAGNEQFF. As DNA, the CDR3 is TGCGCCAGCAGCTTGGGACTAGCGGGGAATGAGCAGTTCTTC. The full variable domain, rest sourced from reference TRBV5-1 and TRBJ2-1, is KAGVTQTPRYLIKTRGQQVTLSCSPISGHRSVSWYQQTPGQGLQFLFEYFSETQRNKGNFPGRFSGRQFSNSRSEMNVSTLELGDSALYLCASSLGLAGNEQFFGPGTRLTVL.